This is a list of T cell receptor beta chains from one sample in a study of OX40 agonist ivuxolimab in advanced cancers. The method was immunoSEQ multiplex PCR; TCRdb's version includes in-frame clones alone and lacks a portion of them. The repertoire holds approximately 24,000 clones, with about 76% as singletons. The source material was CD4+ or CD8+ T cells sorted from blood, sampled in a trial of the OX40 agonist ivuxolimab. These TCRs come from an adult with an advanced solid tumor such as melanoma, head and neck, liver or kidney cancer. The CDR3 runs from the conserved cysteine through the conserved F or W. Fields, in order: J gene, V gene, clone size, CDR3 protein. The size field is filled for only some rows; it gives once, few, many or a size class.

j_call: TRBJ2-7; v_call: TRBV30; clone_size: once; cdr3_aa: CAFTQGALNEQYF
j_call: TRBJ2-3; v_call: TRBV5-5; clone_size: NA; cdr3_aa: CASSSGTATDTQYF
j_call: TRBJ1-2; v_call: TRBV5-6; clone_size: NA; cdr3_aa: CASSLVDRVYGYTF
j_call: TRBJ2-7; v_call: TRBV5-1; clone_size: NA; cdr3_aa: CASSLATGFAEQYF
j_call: TRBJ2-3; v_call: TRBV11-2; clone_size: NA; cdr3_aa: CASSLTRRDTQYF
j_call: TRBJ2-7; v_call: TRBV28; clone_size: NA; cdr3_aa: CASSTGTSGSYEQYF
j_call: TRBJ1-2; v_call: TRBV2; clone_size: few; cdr3_aa: CASSEESGRYTF
j_call: TRBJ1-1; v_call: TRBV11-3; clone_size: NA; cdr3_aa: CASSRQGTEAFF
j_call: TRBJ2-1; v_call: TRBV28; clone_size: NA; cdr3_aa: CASRLPGQDNEQFF
j_call: TRBJ1-3; v_call: TRBV7-2; clone_size: NA; cdr3_aa: CASGPQGALVGNTIYF